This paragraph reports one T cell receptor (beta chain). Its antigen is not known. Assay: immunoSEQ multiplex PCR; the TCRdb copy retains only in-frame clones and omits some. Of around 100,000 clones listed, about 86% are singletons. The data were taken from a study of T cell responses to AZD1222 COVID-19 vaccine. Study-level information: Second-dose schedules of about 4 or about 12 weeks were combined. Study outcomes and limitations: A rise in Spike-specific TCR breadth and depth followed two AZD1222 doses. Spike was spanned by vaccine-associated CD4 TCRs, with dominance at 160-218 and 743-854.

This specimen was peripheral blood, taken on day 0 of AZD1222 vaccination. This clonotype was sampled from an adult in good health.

CDR3 residues: CATSRERAAQETQYF. The CDR3 DNA follows: TGTGCCACCAGCAGAGAGAGGGCAGCCCAAGAGACCCAGTACTTC. The chain links TRBV15 to TRBJ2-5, with a tentative D call TRBD2 (5 bases). V lost 0 bases and J lost 1, with 9 bases in between. The germline V gene encodes CDR1 LNHNV and CDR2 YYDKDF (reference sequence). The CDR3 has 15 residues.